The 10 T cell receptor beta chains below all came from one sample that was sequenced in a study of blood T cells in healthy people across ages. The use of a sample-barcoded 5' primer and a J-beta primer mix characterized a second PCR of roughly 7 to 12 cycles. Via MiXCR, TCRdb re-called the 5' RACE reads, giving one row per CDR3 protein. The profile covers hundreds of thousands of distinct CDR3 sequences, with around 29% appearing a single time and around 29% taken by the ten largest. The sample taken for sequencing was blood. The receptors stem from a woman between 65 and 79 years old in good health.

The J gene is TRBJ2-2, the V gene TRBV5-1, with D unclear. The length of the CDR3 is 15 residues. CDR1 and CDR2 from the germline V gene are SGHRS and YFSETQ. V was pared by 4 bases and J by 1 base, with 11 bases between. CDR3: CASSPAGKNTGELFF. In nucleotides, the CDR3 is TGCGCCAGCAGCCCTGCTGGAAAGAACACCGGGGAGCTGTTTTTT. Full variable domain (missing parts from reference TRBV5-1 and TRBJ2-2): KAGVTQTPRYLIKTRGQQVTLSCSPISGHRSVSWYQQTPGQGLQFLFEYFSETQRNKGNFPGRFSGRQFSNSRSEMNVSTLELGDSALYLCASSPAGKNTGELFFGEGSRLTVL.

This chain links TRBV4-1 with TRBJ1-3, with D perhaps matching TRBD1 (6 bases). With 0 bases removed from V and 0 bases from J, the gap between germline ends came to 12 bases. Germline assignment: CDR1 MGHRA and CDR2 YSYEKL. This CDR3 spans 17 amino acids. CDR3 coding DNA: TGCGCCAGCAGCCAAGAGGGGGGGGCCATCTCTGGAAACACCATATATTTT. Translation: CASSQEGGAISGNTIYF.

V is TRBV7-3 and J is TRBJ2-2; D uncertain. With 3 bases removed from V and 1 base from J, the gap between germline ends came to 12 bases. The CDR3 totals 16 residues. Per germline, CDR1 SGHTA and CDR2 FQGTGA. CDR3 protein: CASSLRPGWNTGELFF. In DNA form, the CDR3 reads TGTGCCAGCAGCTTGCGCCCTGGATGGAACACCGGGGAGCTGTTTTTT.

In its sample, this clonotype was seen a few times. The chain's CDR3 is CASSPGTGGSGEQFF. CDR3 coding DNA: TGCGCCAGCAGCCCCGGCACAGGGGGCTCTGGAGAGCAGTTCTTC. The chain uses TRBV5-1 and TRBJ2-5; 9 nucleotides align to TRBD1. Judging by the DNA end, TRBJ2-1 fits better; the J call may be wrong. This CDR3 spans 15 amino acids. Germline V gene sequence: CDR1 SGHRS, CDR2 YFSETQ.

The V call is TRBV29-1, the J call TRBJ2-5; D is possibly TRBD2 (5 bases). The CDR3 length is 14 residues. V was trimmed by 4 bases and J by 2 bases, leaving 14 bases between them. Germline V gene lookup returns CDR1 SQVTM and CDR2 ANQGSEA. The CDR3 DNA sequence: TGCAGCGTTGTGGGAGCTGCCAGGCAAGAGACCCAGTACTTC. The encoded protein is CSVVGAARQETQYF.

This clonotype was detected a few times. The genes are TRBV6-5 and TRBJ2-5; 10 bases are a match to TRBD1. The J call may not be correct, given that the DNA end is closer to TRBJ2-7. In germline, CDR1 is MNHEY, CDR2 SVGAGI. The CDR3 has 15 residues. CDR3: CASSSSGTGAYEQYF. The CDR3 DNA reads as TGTGCCAGCAGTTCATCGGGGACAGGGGCCTACGAGCAGTACTTC.

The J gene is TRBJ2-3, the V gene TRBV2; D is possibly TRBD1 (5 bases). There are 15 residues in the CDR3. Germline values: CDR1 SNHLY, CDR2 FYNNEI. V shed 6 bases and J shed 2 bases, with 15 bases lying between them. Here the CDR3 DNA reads TGTGCCAGCAGAAGACAGAGATCTTACACAGATACGCAGTATTTT. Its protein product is CASRRQRSYTDTQYF. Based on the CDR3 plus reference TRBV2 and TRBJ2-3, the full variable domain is EPEVTQTPSHQVTQMGQEVILRCVPISNHLYFYWYRQILGQKVEFLVSFYNNEISEKSEIFDDQFSVERPDGSNFTLKIRSTKLEDSAMYFCASRRQRSYTDTQYFGPGTRLTVL.

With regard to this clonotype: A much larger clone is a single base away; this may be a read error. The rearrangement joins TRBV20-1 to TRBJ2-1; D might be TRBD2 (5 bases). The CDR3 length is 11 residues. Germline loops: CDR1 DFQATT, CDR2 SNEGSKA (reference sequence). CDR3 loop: CSAPLVYEQCF. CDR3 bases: TGCAGTGCCCCACTAGTCTACGAGCAGTGCTTC.

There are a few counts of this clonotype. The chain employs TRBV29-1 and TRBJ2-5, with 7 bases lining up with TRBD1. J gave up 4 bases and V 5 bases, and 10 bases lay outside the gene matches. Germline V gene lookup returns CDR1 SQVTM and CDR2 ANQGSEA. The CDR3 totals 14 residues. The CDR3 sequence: CSVKGTEVGETQYF. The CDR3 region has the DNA TGCAGCGTTAAAGGGACAGAGGTGGGAGAGACCCAGTACTTC.

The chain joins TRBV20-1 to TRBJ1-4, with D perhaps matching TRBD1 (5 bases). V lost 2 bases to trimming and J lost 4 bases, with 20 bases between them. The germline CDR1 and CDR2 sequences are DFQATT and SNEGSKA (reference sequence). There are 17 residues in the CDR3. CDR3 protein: CSARRLGAQRGNEKLFF. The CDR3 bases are TGCAGTGCTAGAAGGCTTGGCGCCCAGAGGGGTAATGAAAAACTGTTTTTT.